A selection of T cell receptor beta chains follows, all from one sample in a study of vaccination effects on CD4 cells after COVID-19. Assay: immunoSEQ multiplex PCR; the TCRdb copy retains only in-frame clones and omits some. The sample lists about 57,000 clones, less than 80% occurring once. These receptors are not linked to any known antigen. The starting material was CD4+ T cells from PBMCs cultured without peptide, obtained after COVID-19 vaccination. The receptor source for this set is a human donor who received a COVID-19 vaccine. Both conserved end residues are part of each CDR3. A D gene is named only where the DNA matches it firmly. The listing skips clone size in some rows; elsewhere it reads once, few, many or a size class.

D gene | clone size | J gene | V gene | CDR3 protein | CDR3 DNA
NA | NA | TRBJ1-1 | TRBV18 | CASSPGGARNTEAFF | TGTGCCAGCTCACCCGGTGGGGCGCGGAACACTGAAGCTTTCTTT
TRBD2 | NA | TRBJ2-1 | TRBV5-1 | CASSISGGAGYEQFF | TGCGCCAGCAGCATTAGCGGGGGGGCCGGGTATGAGCAGTTCTTC
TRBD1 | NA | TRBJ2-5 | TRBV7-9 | CASSSWTGQETQYF | TGTGCCAGCAGCTCCTGGACAGGGCAAGAGACCCAGTACTTC
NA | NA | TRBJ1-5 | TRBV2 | CASSPGSGNQPQHF | TGTGCCAGCAGCCCTGGGTCCGGCAATCAGCCCCAGCATTTT
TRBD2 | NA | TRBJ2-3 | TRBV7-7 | CASSQGLAGGSDTQYF | TGTGCTAGCAGCCAAGGACTAGCGGGAGGGTCAGATACGCAGTATTTT
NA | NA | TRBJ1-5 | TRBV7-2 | CASSFSHNQPQHF | TGTGCCAGCAGCTTCTCCCACAATCAGCCCCAGCATTTT
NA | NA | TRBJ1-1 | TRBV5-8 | CASSTTTGKKTEAFF | TGTGCCAGCAGCACGACGACAGGAAAGAAGACTGAAGCTTTCTTT
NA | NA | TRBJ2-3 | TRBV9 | CASSVIGTDTQYF | TGTGCCAGCAGCGTAATCGGCACAGATACGCAGTATTTT
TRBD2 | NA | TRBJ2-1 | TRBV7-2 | CASSAFAGGWGNEQFF | TGTGCCAGCAGCGCATTTGCGGGGGGTTGGGGGAATGAGCAGTTCTTC
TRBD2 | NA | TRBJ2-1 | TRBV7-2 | CASSSSGGVLNEQFF | TGTGCCAGCAGCTCTAGCGGGGGGGTTTTGAATGAGCAGTTCTTC
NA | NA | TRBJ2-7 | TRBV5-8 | CASSLVQGMGEQYF | TGTGCCAGCAGCCTCGTTCAGGGAATGGGGGAGCAGTACTTC
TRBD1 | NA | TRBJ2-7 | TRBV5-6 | CASSQGQGAYEQYF | TGTGCCAGCAGCCAGGGACAGGGGGCTTACGAGCAGTACTTC
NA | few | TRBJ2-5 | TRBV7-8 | CASSATQGETQYF | TGTGCCAGCAGCGCTACTCAGGGGGAGACCCAGTACTTC
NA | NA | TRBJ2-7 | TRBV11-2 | CASSRQSYEQYF | TGTGCCAGCAGCCGACAGTCCTACGAGCAGTACTTC
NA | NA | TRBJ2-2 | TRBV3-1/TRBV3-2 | CASSQVGWVREDTGELFF | TGTGCCAGCAGCCAAGTGGGGTGGGTCAGGGAAGACACCGGGGAGCTGTTTTTT
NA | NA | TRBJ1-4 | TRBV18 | CASSLLTGTNEKLFF | TGTGCCAGCTCGCTACTTACAGGGACTAATGAAAAACTGTTTTTT
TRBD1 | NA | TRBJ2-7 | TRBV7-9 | CASSFGTGGREQYF | TGTGCCAGCAGCTTTGGGACAGGGGGTCGCGAGCAGTACTTC
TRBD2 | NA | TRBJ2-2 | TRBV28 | CASGAGVSTGELFF | TGTGCCAGCGGCGCGGGAGTTTCCACCGGGGAGCTGTTTTTT
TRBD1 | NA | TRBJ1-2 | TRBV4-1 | CASSQTSGGRYGYTF | TGCGCCAGCAGCCAGACCTCAGGGGGTCGGTATGGCTACACCTTC
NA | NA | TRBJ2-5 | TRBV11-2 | CASSLKKWGSGQETQYF | TGTGCCAGCAGCTTAAAAAAATGGGGGAGCGGCCAAGAGACCCAGTACTTC
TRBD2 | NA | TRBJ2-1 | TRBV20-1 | CSASGGASSGSWNEQFF | TGCAGTGCTAGTGGAGGGGCGTCTAGCGGGAGTTGGAATGAGCAGTTCTTC
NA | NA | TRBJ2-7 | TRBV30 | CAWDPQGTYEQYF | TGTGCCTGGGACCCACAGGGCACCTACGAGCAGTACTTC
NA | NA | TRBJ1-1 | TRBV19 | CASRDPRAGAFF | TGTGCCAGTAGAGATCCCAGGGCGGGCGCTTTCTTT
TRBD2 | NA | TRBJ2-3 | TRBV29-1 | CSADGLAGGLVVGTDTQYF | TGCAGCGCCGACGGACTAGCGGGGGGGCTAGTAGTCGGCACAGATACGCAGTATTTT